This T cell receptor beta chain was obtained from a study of blood T cell repertoires in COVID-19. Looking at the study overall: Acute-phase and convalescent COVID-19 samples originated in the United States, Italy and Spain. T cells, B-cell-depleted T cells, or PBMCs provided the cDNA or gDNA that served as material.

Under the authors' procedure: By means of reference gene primer amplification, nucleated cell counts were estimated. Using immunoSEQ multiplex PCR, the repertoire was profiled, and TCRdb retains in-frame clones only, with some absent. D and trimming were read from the DNA, whereas the V and J calls and clone size are those reported in that table. The profile shows a few hundred thousand clones, approximately 82% of them singletons. Germline V gene lookup returns CDR1 MNHGY and CDR2 SAAAGT. The CDR3 extends over 13 amino acids. With V trimmed by 11 bases and J by 2 bases, 9 bases remained unmatched. This sequence joins TRBV6-8 and TRBJ2-7; TRBD2 aligns across 7 bases. Source material: peripheral blood. The receptor was isolated from a woman between 18 and 30 years old with acute or convalescent COVID-19. The CDR3 loop is CARRAGEAYEQYF. The DNA for the CDR3 is TGTGCCCGCCGGGCGGGAGAAGCCTACGAGCAGTACTTC.